Below, one T cell receptor beta chain is given with its context. What it binds is not known. Only in-frame clones appear in the TCRdb table, and some are missing; sequencing was by immunoSEQ multiplex PCR. The sample contains a few hundred thousand clones, about 96% of which appear only once. The sample is drawn from a study of shared clonotypes between healthy human individuals. Whole-study results and caveats: Shared across a few donors were around 4.7% of the naive CD4 clonotypes.

V was clipped by 2 bases and J by 7 bases, with 19 bases between them. Germline V CDR1 and CDR2: SGHRS, YFSETQ. The CDR3 extends over 16 amino acids. This TCR derives from a man between 25 and 39 years old in good health. The sample comprised memory CD8+ T cells sorted from blood. Subset defined: CD45RO+ cells pooled with CCR7-negative TemRA cells. J is TRBJ2-1 and V is TRBV5-1; D unclear. For the CDR3, the DNA is TGCGCCAGCAGCTTCTCCATGGGGTCACCACGGAATGAGCAGTTCTTC. Translated: CASSFSMGSPRNEQFF.